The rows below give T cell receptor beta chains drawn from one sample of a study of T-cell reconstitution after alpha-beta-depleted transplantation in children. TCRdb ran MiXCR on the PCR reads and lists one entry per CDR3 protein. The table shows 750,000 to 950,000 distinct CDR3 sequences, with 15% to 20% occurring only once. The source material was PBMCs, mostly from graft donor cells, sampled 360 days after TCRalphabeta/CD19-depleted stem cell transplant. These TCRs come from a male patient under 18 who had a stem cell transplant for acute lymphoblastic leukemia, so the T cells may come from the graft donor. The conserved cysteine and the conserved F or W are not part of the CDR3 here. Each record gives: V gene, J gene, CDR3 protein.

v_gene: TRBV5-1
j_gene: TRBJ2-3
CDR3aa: ASSLLVAGGTDTQY

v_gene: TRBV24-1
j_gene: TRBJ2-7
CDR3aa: ATSESGVQY

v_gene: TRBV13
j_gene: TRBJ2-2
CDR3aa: ASSLEGLNTGELF

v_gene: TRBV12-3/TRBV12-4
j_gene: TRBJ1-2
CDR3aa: ASSFNRGKVGYT

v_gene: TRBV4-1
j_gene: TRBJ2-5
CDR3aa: ASSQVSGRALETQY

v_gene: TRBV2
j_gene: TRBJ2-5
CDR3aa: ASSAASGNQETQY

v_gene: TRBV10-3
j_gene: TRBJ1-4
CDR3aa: AISATGVEKLF

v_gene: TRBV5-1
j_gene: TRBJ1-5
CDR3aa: ASSPGTGGVKPQH

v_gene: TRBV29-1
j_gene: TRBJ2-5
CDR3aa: SVEPNPGLAGTYQETQY

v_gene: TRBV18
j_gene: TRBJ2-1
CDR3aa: ASSPRTGDNNEQF

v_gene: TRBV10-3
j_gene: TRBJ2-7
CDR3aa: AISEPGQHSYEQY

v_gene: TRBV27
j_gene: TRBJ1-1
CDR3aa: ASSLSHPGNTEAF

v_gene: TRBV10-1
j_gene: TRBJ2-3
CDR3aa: ASSEGGQGTDTQY

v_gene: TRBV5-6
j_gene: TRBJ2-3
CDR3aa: ASSFFRSYTDTQY

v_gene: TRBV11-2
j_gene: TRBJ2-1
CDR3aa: ASSLGTSGRTNEQF

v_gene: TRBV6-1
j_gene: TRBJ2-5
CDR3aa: ASSFGTSGTQETQY

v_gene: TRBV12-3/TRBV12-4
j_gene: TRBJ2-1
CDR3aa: ASSPGTSGRGINEQF

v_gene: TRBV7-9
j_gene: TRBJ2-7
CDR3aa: ASSLESIGGGREQY

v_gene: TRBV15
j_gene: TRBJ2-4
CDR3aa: ATSGVPKNIQY

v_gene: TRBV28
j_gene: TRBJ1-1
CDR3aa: ASSLFWTGPEAF

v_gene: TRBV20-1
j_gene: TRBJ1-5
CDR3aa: SAEWTDSNQPQH

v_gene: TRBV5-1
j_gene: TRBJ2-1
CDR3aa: ASSFGAGQGPYNEQF

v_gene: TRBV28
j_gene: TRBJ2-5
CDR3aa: ASSIRHKQETQY

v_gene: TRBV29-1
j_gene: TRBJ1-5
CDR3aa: SVRERQGPQH

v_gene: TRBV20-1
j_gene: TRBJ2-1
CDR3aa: SARDAASAYNEQF

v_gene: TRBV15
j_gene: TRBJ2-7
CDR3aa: ATSSLAGAYEQY

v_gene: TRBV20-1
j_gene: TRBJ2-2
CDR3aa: SARDLVGTSDTGELF

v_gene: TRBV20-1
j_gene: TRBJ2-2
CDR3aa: SARGRWNTGELF

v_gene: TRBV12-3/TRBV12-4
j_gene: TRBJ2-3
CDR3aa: ASSSRQGGPDTQY

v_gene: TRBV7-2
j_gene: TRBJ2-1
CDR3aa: ASSLGPHSGDEQF

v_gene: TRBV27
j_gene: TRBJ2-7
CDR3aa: ASSGAGGGTYEQY

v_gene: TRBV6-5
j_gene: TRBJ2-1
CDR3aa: ASSPLRTGYNEQF

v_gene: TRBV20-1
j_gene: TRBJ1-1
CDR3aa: SASPPLRSREAF

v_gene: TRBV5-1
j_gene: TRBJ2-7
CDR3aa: ASSNGGDVQY

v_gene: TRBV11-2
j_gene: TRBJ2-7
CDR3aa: ASSTPTGFTYEQY

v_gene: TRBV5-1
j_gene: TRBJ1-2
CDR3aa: ASSLVTALGYT

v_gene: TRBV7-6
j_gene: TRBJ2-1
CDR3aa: ASSNSGTSGYNEQF

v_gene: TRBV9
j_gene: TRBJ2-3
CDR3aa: ASSVSGPSTDTQY

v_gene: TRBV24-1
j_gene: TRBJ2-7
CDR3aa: ATSDLDGQGAIEQY

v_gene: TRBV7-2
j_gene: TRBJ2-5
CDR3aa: ASSQGGVQETQY

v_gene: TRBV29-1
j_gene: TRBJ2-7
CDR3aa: SVERWDRETYEQY

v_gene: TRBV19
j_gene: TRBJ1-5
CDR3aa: ASTYRAGGNQPQH

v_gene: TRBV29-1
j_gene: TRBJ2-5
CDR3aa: SAWGDRLGETQY

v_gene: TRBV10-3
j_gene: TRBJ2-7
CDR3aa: ATSRTSGIYEQY

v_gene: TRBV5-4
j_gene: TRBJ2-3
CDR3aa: ATGTSGTDTQY

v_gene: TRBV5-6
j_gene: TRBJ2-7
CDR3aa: ASSLGRGRPEQY

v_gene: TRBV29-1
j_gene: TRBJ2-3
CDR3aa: SVGRGLHQYTDTQY

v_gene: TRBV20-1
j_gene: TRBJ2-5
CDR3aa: SATPGLQETQY

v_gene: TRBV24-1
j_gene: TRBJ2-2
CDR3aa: ATGTGDPGELF

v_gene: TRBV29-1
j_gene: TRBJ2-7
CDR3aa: SADGASGSSYEQY

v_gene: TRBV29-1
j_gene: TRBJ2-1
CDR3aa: SVGEWLSSYNEQF